These 27 T cell receptor beta chains were all obtained from the same sample, sequenced in a study of cytomegalovirus exposure and HLA in healthy donors. PCR involved 60 Vbeta and 13 Jbeta primers. This table comes from immunoSEQ multiplex PCR, and its TCRdb copy is limited to in-frame clones, with some not included. The table gives more than 90,000 clones; the top ten clones make up 6.5% to 7% of it. Material: PBMCs. The receptors come from a man in his forties in good health and CMV-seropositive.

V and J are TRBV4-1 and TRBJ2-3, with 12 bases matching TRBD2. Germline V gives CDR1 MGHRA, CDR2 YSYEKL. Trimming cost V 3 bases and J 4 bases; bases outside gene matches: 5. The CDR3 consists of 16 residues. CDR3 sequence: CASSQPTSGSSDTQYF. CDR3 nucleotide sequence: TGCGCCAGCAGCCAGCCGACTAGCGGGAGCTCAGATACGCAGTATTTT.

CDR3 DNA: TGTGCCATCAGGAAGAGTAGCGGGATCACAGATACGCAGTATTTT. Protein product: CAIRKSSGITDTQYF. The chain uses TRBV10-3 and TRBJ2-3; TRBD2 matches at 8 bases. The CDR3 loop spans 15 amino acids. CDR1 ENHRY and CDR2 SYGVKD come from the germline V gene. V trimming: 6 bases; J trimming: 2 bases; junction bases outside the gene matches: 7.

The CDR3 reads CAWRTSGSRIETQYF. In DNA form, the CDR3 reads TGTGCCTGGAGGACTAGCGGGAGTCGGATCGAGACCCAGTACTTC. This sequence joins TRBV30 and TRBJ2-5, with 12 bases matching TRBD2. The V segment lost 3 bases and the J segment 5 bases; nucleotides outside the gene matches: 7. In germline, CDR1 is GTSNPN, CDR2 SVGIG (reference sequence). CDR3 length: 15 residues. The entire variable domain, with the rest obtained from reference TRBV30 and TRBJ2-5, is as follows: SQTIHQWPATLVQPVGSPLSLECTVEGTSNPNLYWYRQAAGRGLQLLFYSVGIGQISSEVPQNLSASRPQDRQFILSSKKLLLSDSGFYLCAWRTSGSRIETQYFGPGTRLLVL.

The chain combines TRBV7-8 with TRBJ1-5; 8 nucleotides match TRBD1. V dropped 5 bases and J dropped 3; count of bases not matched to a gene: 9. The CDR3 extends over 16 amino acids. From germline, CDR1 is SGHVS and CDR2 FQNEAQ. CDR3 coding DNA: TGTGCCAGCAGCCAGGACAGGGTGTTAGTCAATCAGCCCCAGCATTTT. Amino acids: CASSQDRVLVNQPQHF.

The J gene is TRBJ2-1, the V gene TRBV18; TRBD2 is a possible D gene (6 bases). V was pared by 6 bases and J by 7 bases, with 19 bases between. CDR3 length: 15 residues. Germline V gene sequence: CDR1 KGHSH, CDR2 LQKENI. Written as DNA, the CDR3 is TGTGCCAGCTCTCTAGGAGGGGCCACTGGGAATGAGCAGTTCTTC. This sequence encodes CASSLGGATGNEQFF. The full variable domain, in which reference TRBV18 and TRBJ2-1 provide the parts outside the CDR3, is NAGVMQNPRHLVRRRGQEARLRCSPMKGHSHVYWYRQLPEEGLKFMVYLQKENIIDESGMPKERFSAEFPKEGPSILRIQQVVRGDSAAYFCASSLGGATGNEQFFGPGTRLTVL.

Here the CDR3 DNA reads TGTGCCAGCAGCTTAGCCTACTCCTGGACAGGGGGCAGGTACACCATATATTTT. Its protein product is CASSLAYSWTGGRYTIYF. The V gene is TRBV11-3, the J gene TRBJ1-3; 11 bases align to TRBD1. The CDR3 covers 18 residues. Germline-derived CDR1 and CDR2 are SGHNT and YENEEA. V dropped 1 base and J dropped 8; count of bases not matched to a gene: 13. Supplemented by reference TRBV11-3 and TRBJ1-3, the full variable domain reads EAGVVQSPRYKIIEKKQPVAFWCNPISGHNTLYWYLQNLGQGPELLIRYENEEAVDDSQLPKDRFSAERLKGVDSTLKIQPAELGDSAVYLCASSLAYSWTGGRYTIYFGEGSWLTVV.

This chain connects TRBV5-6 to TRBJ1-2; 8 nucleotides agree with TRBD1. Per the germline V gene, CDR1 is SGHDT and CDR2 is YYEEEE. The CDR3 covers 13 residues. J gave up 7 bases and V 5 bases, and 7 bases lay outside the gene matches. CDR3 amino acids: CASRYGQGFGYTF. DNA for the CDR3: TGTGCCAGCAGATACGGACAGGGTTTTGGCTACACCTTC.

CDR3 loop: CASSIEGGGYTF. The CDR3 DNA reads as TGTGCCAGTAGTATAGAAGGGGGCGGCTACACCTTC. The rearrangement joins TRBV19 to TRBJ1-2; TRBD1 matches at 7 bases. The V gene's germline CDR1 is LNHDA and CDR2 SQIVND (reference sequence). CDR3 length: 12 amino acids. V was pared by 0 bases and J by 8 bases, with 0 bases of the junction left unmatched. Using reference TRBV19 and TRBJ1-2 for the parts outside the CDR3, the full variable domain is DGGITQSPKYLFRKEGQNVTLSCEQNLNHDAMYWYRQDPGQGLRLIYYSQIVNDFQKGDIAEGYSVSREKKESFPLTVTSAQKNPTAFYLCASSIEGGGYTFGSGTRLTVV.

In DNA, the CDR3 is TGTGCCAGCAGTCTGTTGAATCAGCCCCAGCATTTT. It is translated as CASSLLNQPQHF. The rearrangement links TRBV28 to TRBJ1-5; D is uncertain. This CDR3 region has 12 residues. The germline gives CDR1 MDHEN, CDR2 SYDVKM. The V gene lost 5 bases and the J gene lost 4 bases, with 6 bases spanning the gap.

The gene calls are TRBV5-1 and TRBJ1-3; a possible D gene is TRBD1 (5 bases). The V gene's germline CDR1 is SGHRS and CDR2 YFSETQ. The CDR3 totals 15 residues. V was shortened by 4 bases and J by 0 bases, with 11 bases between the two germline ends. This CDR3 is CASSHGGDSGNTIYF. CDR3 sequence (DNA): TGCGCCAGCAGCCACGGGGGGGACTCTGGAAACACCATATATTTT.

The chain joins TRBV2 to TRBJ1-2; D may be TRBD1 (5 bases). The CDR3 is 13 amino acids. Looked up from germline, CDR1 is SNHLY and CDR2 is FYNNEI. The ends were cut back, 6 bases at V and 0 bases at J, with 8 bases in the middle. The CDR3 nucleotides read TGTGCCAGCAGAGAGACAGCTAACTATGGCTACACCTTC. Translation gives CASRETANYGYTF.

The chain is built from TRBV5-4 and TRBJ2-1; 10 nucleotides line up with TRBD2. The germline CDR1 and CDR2 sequences are SGHNT and YYREEE (reference sequence). Unmatched junction bases numbered 14, after V lost 7 bases and J lost 7 bases. This CDR3 is 16 amino acids long. CDR3 sequence reads: CASSGVGLAGANEQFF. The CDR3 DNA follows: TGTGCCAGCTCAGGAGTAGGGCTAGCGGGAGCAAATGAGCAGTTCTTC.

The J gene is TRBJ2-2, the V gene TRBV9; D gene ambiguous. Deletions cut 6 bases from V and 0 bases from J, with 6 bases between. The CDR3 has 13 amino acids. The V gene's germline CDR1 is SGDLS and CDR2 YYNGEE. The CDR3 DNA follows: TGTGCCAGCACCCAGGCGAACACCGGGGAGCTGTTTTTT. It specifies CASTQANTGELFF.

The V gene is TRBV4-1, the J gene TRBJ1-1; D is uncertain. This CDR3 has 15 residues. CDR1 and CDR2 from the germline V gene are MGHRA and YSYEKL. Trimming removed 4 bases from V and 4 bases from J, with 16 bases in between. The CDR3 DNA follows: TGCGCCAGCAGCCCTGGACGGGGTACGGGCACTGAAGCTTTCTTT. Encoded protein: CASSPGRGTGTEAFF.

J is TRBJ1-1 and V is TRBV19, with a weak D call TRBD1 (5 bases). Germline CDR1 is LNHDA and CDR2 is SQIVND (reference sequence). CDR3 length equals 14 residues. Trimming stripped 7 bases from V and 11 bases from J, with 23 bases between. This CDR3 reads CASKTPGRGRTAFF. DNA for the CDR3: TGTGCCAGTAAAACCCCGGGGCGGGGGAGAACGGCTTTCTTT.

The chain joins TRBV4-2 to TRBJ2-1; D ambiguous. The V gene lost 1 base and the J gene lost 10 bases, with 8 bases spanning the gap. The CDR3 is 12 amino acids. Per the germline V gene, CDR1 is LGHNA and CDR2 is YNFKEQ. The CDR3 is CASSQGSLEQFF. CDR3 nucleotide sequence: TGTGCCAGCAGCCAAGGTAGCTTGGAGCAGTTCTTC.

This chain joins TRBV5-1 and TRBJ1-4; 7 bases are a match to TRBD1. The ends lost 4 bases at V and 3 bases at J; junction bases unmatched: 9. Germline V gene sequence: CDR1 SGHRS, CDR2 YFSETQ. The CDR3 runs to 16 residues. The CDR3 sequence is CASSLSPGQPNEKLFF. CDR3 DNA sequence: TGCGCCAGCAGCCTCTCGCCGGGACAGCCTAATGAAAAACTGTTTTTT.

The gene calls are TRBV5-1 and TRBJ2-7; 10 bases align to TRBD2. J gave up 5 bases and V 3 bases, and 8 bases lay outside the gene matches. The CDR3 is 15 amino acids. Germline-derived CDR1 and CDR2 are SGHRS and YFSETQ. CDR3 bases: TGCGCCAGCAGCTCGTTTCTAGCGGGAGTCAACGAGCAGTACTTC. It codes for CASSSFLAGVNEQYF.

The rearrangement links TRBV19 to TRBJ2-1; TRBD1 matches 7 bases. Losses at the gene ends were 5 bases for V and 0 bases for J; bases not matched to a gene: 4. Germline V gene data show CDR1 as LNHDA and CDR2 as SQIVND (reference sequence). The CDR3 totals 15 residues. The CDR3 loop is CASSVQGPSYNEQFF. In DNA form, the CDR3 reads TGTGCCAGTAGTGTACAGGGGCCCTCCTACAATGAGCAGTTCTTC.

The V and J genes are TRBV5-1 and TRBJ1-2; D may be TRBD1 (6 bases). This CDR3 comprises 16 residues. Trimming removed 3 bases at V and 1 base at J, with 16 bases between. CDR1 and CDR2 (germline): SGHRS, YFSETQ. The CDR3 sequence: CASSWGHNLDNYGYTF. The CDR3 DNA reads TGCGCCAGCAGCTGGGGACATAATCTTGATAACTATGGCTACACCTTC. Variable domain in full (rest from reference TRBV5-1 and TRBJ1-2): KAGVTQTPRYLIKTRGQQVTLSCSPISGHRSVSWYQQTPGQGLQFLFEYFSETQRNKGNFPGRFSGRQFSNSRSEMNVSTLELGDSALYLCASSWGHNLDNYGYTFGSGTRLTVV.

This chain uses TRBV15 with TRBJ2-5; 15 positions agree with TRBD2. From germline, CDR1 is LNHNV and CDR2 YYDKDF (reference sequence). V lost 3 bases to trimming and J lost 12 bases; unmatched junction nucleotides: 8. This CDR3 contains 15 residues. The CDR3 sequence: CATSREGLAGGMKYF. CDR3 nucleotides: TGTGCCACCAGCAGGGAAGGACTAGCGGGAGGGATGAAGTACTTC.

This rearrangement joins TRBV10-2 to TRBJ2-7; unclear D gene. The V end was cut by 5 bases, the J end by 1 base, with 3 bases between. CDR3 length: 11 residues. In germline, CDR1 is WSHSY, CDR2 SAAADI. The CDR3 loop is CASSLSYEQYF. DNA for the CDR3: TGCGCCAGCAGTCTTTCCTACGAGCAGTACTTC.

J is TRBJ2-2 and V is TRBV10-3, with 9 bases lining up with TRBD2. The CDR3 covers 14 residues. Germline V gene sequence: CDR1 ENHRY, CDR2 SYGVKD. Trimming cost V 9 bases and J 1 base; bases outside gene matches: 3. CDR3 nucleotides: TGTGCCATAAGAGCGGGAGGGAACACCGGGGAGCTGTTTTTT. Its translation is CAIRAGGNTGELFF.

V and J are TRBV19 and TRBJ1-1, with no clear D. The V gene lost 4 bases and the J gene lost 5 bases, with 11 bases spanning the gap. The CDR3 runs 13 residues. Per the germline V gene, CDR1 is LNHDA and CDR2 is SQIVND (reference sequence). In DNA form, the CDR3 reads TGTGCCAGTAGTACGGGGTTTGGGACTGAAGCTTTCTTT. Translation: CASSTGFGTEAFF.

The CDR3: CASSPVQGTTDTQYF. The CDR3 DNA follows: TGTGCCAGCTCACCTGTCCAGGGAACGACAGATACGCAGTATTTT. The rearrangement joins TRBV18 to TRBJ2-3; D perhaps matches TRBD1 (5 bases). CDR1 is KGHSH and CDR2 is LQKENI in the germline V gene. The length of the CDR3 is 15 residues. Deletions cut 3 bases from V and 3 bases from J, with 13 bases between.

The rearrangement links TRBV6-1 to TRBJ2-3; D uncertain. In germline, CDR1 is MNHNS, CDR2 SASEGT. This CDR3 is 16 amino acids long. The V gene lost 3 bases and the J gene lost 2 bases, with 15 bases spanning the gap. CDR3 sequence: CASSDFTYDPTDTQYF. The CDR3 coding sequence is TGTGCCAGCAGTGATTTCACCTACGATCCCACAGATACGCAGTATTTT.

The chain employs TRBV10-2 and TRBJ2-1, with D tentatively TRBD2 (6 bases). This CDR3 has 14 residues. Between the trimmed V and J ends, which lost 6 bases and 7 bases, there was a span of 16 bases. Germline loops: CDR1 WSHSY, CDR2 SAAADI. DNA of the CDR3: TGCGCCAGCAGGGTGGAGCGGGCAGGGAATGAGCAGTTCTTC. Protein product: CASRVERAGNEQFF.